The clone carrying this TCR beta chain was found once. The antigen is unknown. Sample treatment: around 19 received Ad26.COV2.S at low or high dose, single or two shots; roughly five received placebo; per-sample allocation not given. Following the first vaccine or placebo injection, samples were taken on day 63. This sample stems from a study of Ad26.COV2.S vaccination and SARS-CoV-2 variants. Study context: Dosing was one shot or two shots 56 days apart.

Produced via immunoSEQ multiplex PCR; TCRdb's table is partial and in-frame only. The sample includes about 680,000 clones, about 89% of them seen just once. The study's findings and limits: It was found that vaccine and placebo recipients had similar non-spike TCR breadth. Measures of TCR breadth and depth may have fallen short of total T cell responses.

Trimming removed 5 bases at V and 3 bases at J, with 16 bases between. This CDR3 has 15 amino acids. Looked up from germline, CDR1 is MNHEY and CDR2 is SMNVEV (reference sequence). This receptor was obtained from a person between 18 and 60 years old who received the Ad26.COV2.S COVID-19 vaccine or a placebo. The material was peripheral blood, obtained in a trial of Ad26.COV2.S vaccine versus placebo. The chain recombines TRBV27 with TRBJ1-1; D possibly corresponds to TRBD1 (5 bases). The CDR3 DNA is TGTGCCAGCAGTCCCTTGGGGCAGGGCCACACTGAAGCTTTCTTT. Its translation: CASSPLGQGHTEAFF.